This T cell receptor (beta chain) was identified in a study of CD8+ T cells in alopecia areata. The treatment: oral pan-JAK inhibitor, 5-10 mg twice daily. cDNA prepared by RNA extraction and subsequent reverse transcription served as the template for sequencing. Sequenced by immunoSEQ multiplex PCR; TCRdb stores in-frame clones only, minus some. Of about 190,000 clones detected, under 80% appear once; the ten largest clones hold 1.3%. There are 18 residues in the CDR3. The V gene end was trimmed by 2 bases and the J gene end by 2 bases; junction bases not matched to a gene: 7. Germline loops: CDR1 SNHLY, CDR2 FYNNEI. There are a few counts of this clone.

Sequencing used CD4+ T cells sorted from blood, obtained at week 49, from a patient treated with tofacitinib. The rearrangement links TRBV2 to TRBJ2-6; TRBD1 matches 9 bases. The sequence was collected from a human donor with alopecia areata. The CDR3 DNA is TGTGCCAGCAGTGAAACGACAGGGGGATTGGCTGGGGCCAACGTCCTGACTTTC. This sequence encodes CASSETTGGLAGANVLTF.